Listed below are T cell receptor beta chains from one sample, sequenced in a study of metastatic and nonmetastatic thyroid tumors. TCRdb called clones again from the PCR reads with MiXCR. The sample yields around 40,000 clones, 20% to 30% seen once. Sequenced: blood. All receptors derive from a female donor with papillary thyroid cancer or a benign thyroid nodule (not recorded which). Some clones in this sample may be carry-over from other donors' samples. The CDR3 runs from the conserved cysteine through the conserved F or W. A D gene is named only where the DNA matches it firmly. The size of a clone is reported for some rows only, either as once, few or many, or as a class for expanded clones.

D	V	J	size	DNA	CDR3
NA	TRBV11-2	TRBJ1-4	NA	TGTGCCAGCAGCTTAGATCCAATGGGGACGGAAAAACTGTTTTTT	CASSLDPMGTEKLFF
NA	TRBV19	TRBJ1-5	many	TGTGCCAGTTCCGGGGCCGGGGGAAGCCAGCCCCAGCATTTT	CASSGAGGSQPQHF
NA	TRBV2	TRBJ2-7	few	TGTGCCAGCACAGACCTACACTCCTACGAGCAGTACTTC	CASTDLHSYEQYF
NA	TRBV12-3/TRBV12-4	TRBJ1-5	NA	TGTGCCAGCAGTTTAGCGCAGGTAGGGCAGCCCCAGCATTTT	CASSLAQVGQPQHF
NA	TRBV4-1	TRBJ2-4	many	TGCGCCAGCAGCCAGTCCGACTTAAACATTCAGTACTTC	CASSQSDLNIQYF
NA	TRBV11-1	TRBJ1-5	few	TGTGCCAGCAGCTGGGGGAGCAATCAGCCCCAGCATTTT	CASSWGSNQPQHF
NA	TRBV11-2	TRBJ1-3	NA	TGTGCCAGCAGCTTAGCCCGGGTTCCTGGAAACACCATATATTTT	CASSLARVPGNTIYF
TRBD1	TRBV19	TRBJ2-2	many	TGTGCCAGTACGGACAGGGGAGCGAACACCGGGGAGCTGTTTTTT	CASTDRGANTGELFF
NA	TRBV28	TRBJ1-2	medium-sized	TGTGCCAGCAGGAAGGACAGCTATGGCTACACCTTC	CASRKDSYGYTF
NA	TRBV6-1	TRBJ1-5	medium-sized	TGTGCCAGCAGTGAGGGGTTAATGAACAATCAGCCCCAGCATTTT	CASSEGLMNNQPQHF
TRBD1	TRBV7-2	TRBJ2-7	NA	TGTGCCAGCAGCTTAAATAGGGCCGCAGGGGGCTTGAACTTC	CASSLNRAAGGLNF
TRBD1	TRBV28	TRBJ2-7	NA	TGTGCCAGCAGTTTTAGGGGCAGGGGGATTGGTTACGAGCAGTACTTC	CASSFRGRGIGYEQYF
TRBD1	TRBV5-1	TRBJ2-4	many	TGCGCCAGCAGCTTGGTCGTGATGGGACAGGGAGAGGGCAAAAACATTCAGTACTTC	CASSLVVMGQGEGKNIQYF
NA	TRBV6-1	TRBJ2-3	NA	TGTGCCAGCAGTTCCACTACAGATACGCAGTATTTT	CASSSTTDTQYF
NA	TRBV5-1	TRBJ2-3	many	TGCGCCAGCAGCGGGGGTTCCGGAAGGGGCACAGATACGCAGTATTTT	CASSGGSGRGTDTQYF
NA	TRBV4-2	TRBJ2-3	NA	TGTGCCAGCAGCCCCGGGGTTACAGGGTCTAACACACATACGCAGTATTTT	CASSPGVTGSNTHTQYF
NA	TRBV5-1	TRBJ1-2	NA	TGCGCCAGCAGCTCGGATTTTAACTATGGCTACACCTTC	CASSSDFNYGYTF
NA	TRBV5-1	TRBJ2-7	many	TGCGCCAGCAGCCCGCTCCCGCAGACAACCTACGAGCAGTACTTC	CASSPLPQTTYEQYF
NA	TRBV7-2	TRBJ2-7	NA	TGTGCCAGCAGCCCCGGGCTCAGCTCTCGGGAGCAGTACTTC	CASSPGLSSREQYF
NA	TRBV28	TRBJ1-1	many	TGTGCCAGCAGTTTATTGGCAGGGAGCACTGAAGCTTTCTTT	CASSLLAGSTEAFF
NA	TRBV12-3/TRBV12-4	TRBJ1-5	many	TGTGCCAGCAGTTTAGGGGCAGGGATTCAGCCCCAGCATTTT	CASSLGAGIQPQHF
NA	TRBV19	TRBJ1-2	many	TGTGCCAGCACTGGACCTCAAAATAACTATGGCTACACCTTC	CASTGPQNNYGYTF
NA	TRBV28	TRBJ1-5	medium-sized	TGTGCCAGCAGACCTGGACCGCGACTGGGGGCCCAGCATTTT	CASRPGPRLGAQHF
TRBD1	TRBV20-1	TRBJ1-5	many	TGCAGTGCCGGACAGGGGAATCAGCCCCAGCATTTT	CSAGQGNQPQHF
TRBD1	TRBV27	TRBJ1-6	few	TGTGCCAGCAGTCCTCGGACAGGATCTAATTCACCCCTCCACTTT	CASSPRTGSNSPLHF
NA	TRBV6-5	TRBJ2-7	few	TGTGCCAGCAGTACTCGGGTCGATTCCTACGAGCAGTACTTC	CASSTRVDSYEQYF
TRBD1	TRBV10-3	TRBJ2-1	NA	TGTGCCATCAGTTCCGGGACAGTCTTCCTAAGGGAGCGATACAATGAGCAGTTCTTC	CAISSGTVFLRERYNEQFF
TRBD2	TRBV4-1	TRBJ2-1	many	TGCGCCAGCAGCCAAGATCTTGCGGAGCGGGGCCTCCCACTCTCCTACAATGAGCAGTTCTTC	CASSQDLAERGLPLSYNEQFF
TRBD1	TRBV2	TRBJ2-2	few	TGTGCCAGCGGTCCTACAGGGGGGAGTACCGGGGAGCTGTTTTTT	CASGPTGGSTGELFF
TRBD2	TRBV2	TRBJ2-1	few	TGTGCCAGCAGGAATGGGACTAGCGGGGCACAGCCCCTCTTC	CASRNGTSGAQPLF
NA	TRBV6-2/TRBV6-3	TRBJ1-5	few	TGTGCCAGCAGCCAAGATTACAGGGGCAATCAGCCCCAGCATTTT	CASSQDYRGNQPQHF
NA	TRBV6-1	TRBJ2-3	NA	TGTGCCAGCAGTGGAGGGACACCGAGCACAGATACGCAGTATTTT	CASSGGTPSTDTQYF
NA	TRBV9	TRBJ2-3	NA	TGTGCCAGCAGCGTAGGGGATGGAGGACGATCAGATACGCAGTATTTT	CASSVGDGGRSDTQYF
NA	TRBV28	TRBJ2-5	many	TGTGCCAGCAGTTTATCTCCAGGGAGGGAGACCCAGTACTTC	CASSLSPGRETQYF
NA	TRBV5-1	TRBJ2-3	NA	TGCGCCAGCAGCTCCGGGGTCGGCACAGATACGCAGTATTTT	CASSSGVGTDTQYF
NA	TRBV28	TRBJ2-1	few	TGTGCCAGCAGTTCCCCTGTGACAGGCGCTAGTGAGCAGTTCTTC	CASSSPVTGASEQFF
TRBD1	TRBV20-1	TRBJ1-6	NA	TGCAGTTCTAGGGACTATCAGACAGGGGATAATTCGCCCCTCCACTTT	CSSRDYQTGDNSPLHF
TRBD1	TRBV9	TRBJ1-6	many	TGTGCCAGCAGCGTGGGACAGGGGGACTCACCCCTCCACTTT	CASSVGQGDSPLHF
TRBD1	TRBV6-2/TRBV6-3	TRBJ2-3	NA	TGTGCCAGCAGTCACACTCCGGGACAGGGGTCAGATACGCAGTATTTT	CASSHTPGQGSDTQYF
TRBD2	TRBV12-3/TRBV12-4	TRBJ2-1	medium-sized	TGTGCCAGCAGTTTCGGGAGGGAGCAGTTCTTC	CASSFGREQFF
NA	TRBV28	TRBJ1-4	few	TGTGCCAACAGTCTTACAACCAGGACAAGCTCATATGGGGAAAAACTGTTTTTT	CANSLTTRTSSYGEKLFF
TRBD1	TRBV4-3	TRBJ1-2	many	TGCGCCAGCAGCCAGGGACAGGGCATGGGGGTCTACACCTTC	CASSQGQGMGVYTF
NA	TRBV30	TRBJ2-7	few	TGTGCCGTGGAGGGTGGCGAGCAGTACTTC	CAVEGGEQYF
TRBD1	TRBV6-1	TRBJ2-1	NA	TGTGCCAGCAGTCTTGGACAGGGGTCCTACAATGAGCAGTTCTTC	CASSLGQGSYNEQFF
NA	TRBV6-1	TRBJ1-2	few	TGTGCCAGCAGTGAAGGAGGAGAGAACTATGGCTACACCTTC	CASSEGGENYGYTF
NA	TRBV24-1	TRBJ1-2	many	TGTGCCACCAGTGAGGGGGGGGGTGCCGGGGACCTCTATGGCTACACCTTC	CATSEGGGAGDLYGYTF
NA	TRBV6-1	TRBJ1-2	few	TGTGCCAGCAGTCGAACTATGGAGGTCTACACCTTC	CASSRTMEVYTF
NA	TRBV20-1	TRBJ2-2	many	TGCAGTGCTAGAGTGCTGGGCGTGAGCGGGGAGCTGTTTTTT	CSARVLGVSGELFF
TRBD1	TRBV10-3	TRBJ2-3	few	TGTGCCATCACCGGGACGGGACAGGGACGCACAGATACGCAGTATTTT	CAITGTGQGRTDTQYF
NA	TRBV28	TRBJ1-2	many	TGTGCCAGCAGGCCCTCACCGGGACAAGAATATGGCTACACCTTC	CASRPSPGQEYGYTF
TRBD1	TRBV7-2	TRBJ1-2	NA	TGTGCCAGCAGCCCCGCGGACAGGGTGGGGGGCTACACCTTC	CASSPADRVGGYTF
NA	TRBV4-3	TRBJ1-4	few	TGCGCCAGCAGCCAAGAAGTCCACGGGGGCCGCGGAGAAAAACTGTTTTTT	CASSQEVHGGRGEKLFF